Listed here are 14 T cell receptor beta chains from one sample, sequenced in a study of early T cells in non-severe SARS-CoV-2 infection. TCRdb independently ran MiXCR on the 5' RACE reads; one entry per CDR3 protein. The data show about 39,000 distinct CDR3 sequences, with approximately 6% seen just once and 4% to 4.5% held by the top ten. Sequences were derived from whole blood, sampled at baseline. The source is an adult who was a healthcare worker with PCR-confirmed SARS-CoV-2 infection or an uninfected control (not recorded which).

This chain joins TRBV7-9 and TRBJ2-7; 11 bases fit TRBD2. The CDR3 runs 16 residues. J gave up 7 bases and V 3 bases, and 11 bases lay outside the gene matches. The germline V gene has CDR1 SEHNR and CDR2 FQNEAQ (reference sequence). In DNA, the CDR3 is TGTGCCAGCAGCTTGGACAATAGCGGGAGGGCGGGTGAGCAGTACTTC. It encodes CASSLDNSGRAGEQYF. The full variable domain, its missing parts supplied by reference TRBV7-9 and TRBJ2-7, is DTGVSQNPRHKITKRGQNVTFRCDPISEHNRLYWYRQTLGQGPEFLTYFQNEAQLEKSRLLSDRFSAERPKGSFSTLEIQRTEQGDSAMYLCASSLDNSGRAGEQYFGPGTRLTVT.

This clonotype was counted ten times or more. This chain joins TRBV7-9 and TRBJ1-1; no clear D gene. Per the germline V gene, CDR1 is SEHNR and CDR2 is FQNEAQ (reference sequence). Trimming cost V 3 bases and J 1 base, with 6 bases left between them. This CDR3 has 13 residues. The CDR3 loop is CASSLYRNTEAFF. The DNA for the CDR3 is TGTGCCAGCAGCTTGTATAGGAACACTGAAGCTTTCTTT. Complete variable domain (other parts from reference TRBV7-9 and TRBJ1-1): DTGVSQNPRHKITKRGQNVTFRCDPISEHNRLYWYRQTLGQGPEFLTYFQNEAQLEKSRLLSDRFSAERPKGSFSTLEIQRTEQGDSAMYLCASSLYRNTEAFFGQGTRLTVV.

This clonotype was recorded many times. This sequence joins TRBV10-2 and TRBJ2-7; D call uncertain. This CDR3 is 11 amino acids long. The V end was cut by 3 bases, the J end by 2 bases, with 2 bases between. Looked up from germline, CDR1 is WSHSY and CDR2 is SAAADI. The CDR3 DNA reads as TGCGCCAGCAGTGAAGCCTACGAGCAGTACTTC. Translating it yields CASSEAYEQYF.

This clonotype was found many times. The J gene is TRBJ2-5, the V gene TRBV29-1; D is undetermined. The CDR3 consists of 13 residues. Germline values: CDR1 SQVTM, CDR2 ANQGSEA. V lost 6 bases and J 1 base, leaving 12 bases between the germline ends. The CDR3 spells CSVSPSPQETQYF. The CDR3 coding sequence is TGCAGCGTCTCCCCCTCGCCCCAAGAGACCCAGTACTTC. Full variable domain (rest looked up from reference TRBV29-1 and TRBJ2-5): SAVISQKPSRDICQRGTSLTIQCQVDSQVTMMFWYRQQPGQSLTLIATANQGSEATYESGFVIDKFPISRPNLTFSTLTVSNMSPEDSSIYLCSVSPSPQETQYFGPGTRLLVL.

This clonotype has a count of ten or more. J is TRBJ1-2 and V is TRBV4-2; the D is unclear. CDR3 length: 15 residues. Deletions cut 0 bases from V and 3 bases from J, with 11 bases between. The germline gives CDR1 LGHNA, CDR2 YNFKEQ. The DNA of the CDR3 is TGTGCCAGCAGCCAAGATCCGGGCGCGCACTATGGCTACACCTTC. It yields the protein CASSQDPGAHYGYTF.

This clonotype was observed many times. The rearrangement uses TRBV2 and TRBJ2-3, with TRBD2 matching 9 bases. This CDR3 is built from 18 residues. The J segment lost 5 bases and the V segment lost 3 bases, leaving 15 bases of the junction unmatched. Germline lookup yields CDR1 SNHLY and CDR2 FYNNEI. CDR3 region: CASSEITLAGGPKDTQYF. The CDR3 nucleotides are TGTGCCAGCAGTGAGATTACCCTGGCGGGAGGGCCGAAAGATACGCAGTATTTT.

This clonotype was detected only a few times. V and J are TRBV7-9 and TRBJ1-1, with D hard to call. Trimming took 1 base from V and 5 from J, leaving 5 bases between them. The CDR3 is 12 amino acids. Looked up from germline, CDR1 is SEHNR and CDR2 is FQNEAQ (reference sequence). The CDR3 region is CASSLGETEAFF. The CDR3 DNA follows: TGTGCCAGCAGCTTAGGAGAAACTGAAGCTTTCTTT.

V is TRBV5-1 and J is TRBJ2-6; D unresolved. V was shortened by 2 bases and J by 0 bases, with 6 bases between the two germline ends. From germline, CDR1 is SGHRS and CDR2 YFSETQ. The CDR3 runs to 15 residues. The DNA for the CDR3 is TGCGCCAGCAGCTTAGGAAGCTCTGGGGCCAACGTCCTGACTTTC. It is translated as CASSLGSSGANVLTF.

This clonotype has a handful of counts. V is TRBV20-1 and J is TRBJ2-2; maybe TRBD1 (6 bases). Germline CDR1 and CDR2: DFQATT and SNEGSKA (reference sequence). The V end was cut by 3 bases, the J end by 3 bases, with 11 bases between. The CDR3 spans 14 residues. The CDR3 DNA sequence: TGCAGTGCTAGGGTGGGGGCGCACACCGGGGAGCTGTTTTTT. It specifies CSARVGAHTGELFF.

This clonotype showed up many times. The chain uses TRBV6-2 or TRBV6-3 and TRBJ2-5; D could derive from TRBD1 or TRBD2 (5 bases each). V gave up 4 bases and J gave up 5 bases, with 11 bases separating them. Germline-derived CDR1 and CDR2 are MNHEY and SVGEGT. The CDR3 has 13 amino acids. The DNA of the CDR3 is TGTGCCAGCAGTTCAGGGAGAAGGGAGACCCAGTACTTC. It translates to CASSSGRRETQYF.

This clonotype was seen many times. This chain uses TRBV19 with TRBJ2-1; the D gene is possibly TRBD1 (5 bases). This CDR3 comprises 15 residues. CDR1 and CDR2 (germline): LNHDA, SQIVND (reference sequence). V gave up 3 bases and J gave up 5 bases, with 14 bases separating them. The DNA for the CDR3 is TGTGCCAGTAGTATCAGGACACTGGCGGACAATGAGCAGTTCTTC. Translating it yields CASSIRTLADNEQFF.

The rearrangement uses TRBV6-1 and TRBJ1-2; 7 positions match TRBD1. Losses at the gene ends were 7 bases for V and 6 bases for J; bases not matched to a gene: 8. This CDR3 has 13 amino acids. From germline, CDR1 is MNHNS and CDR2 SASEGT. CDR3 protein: CASIPTGTHGYTF. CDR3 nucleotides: TGTGCCAGCATCCCGACAGGGACCCATGGCTACACCTTC.

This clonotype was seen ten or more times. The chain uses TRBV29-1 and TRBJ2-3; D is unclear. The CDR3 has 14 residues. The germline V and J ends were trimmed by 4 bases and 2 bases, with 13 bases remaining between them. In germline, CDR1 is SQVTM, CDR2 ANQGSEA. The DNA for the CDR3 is TGCAGCGTTGCGAAACTGACGGACACAGATACGCAGTATTTT. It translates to CSVAKLTDTDTQYF.

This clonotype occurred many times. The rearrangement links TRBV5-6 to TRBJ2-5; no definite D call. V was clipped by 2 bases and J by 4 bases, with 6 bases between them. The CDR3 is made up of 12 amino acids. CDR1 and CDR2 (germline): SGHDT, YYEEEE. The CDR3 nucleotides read TGTGCCAGCAGCTTCCCCGGAGAGACCCAGTACTTC. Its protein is CASSFPGETQYF.